This TCR beta chain was captured by sequencing in a study of blood T cell repertoires in COVID-19. Turning to the study itself: Whether acute or convalescent, the COVID-19 samples came from the United States, Italy and Spain. Sample material is recorded as cDNA or gDNA derived from T cells, B-cell-depleted T cells, or PBMCs.

In the authors' methods: Reference gene primers were amplified, and this amplification served to estimate nucleated cell counts. Profiled with immunoSEQ multiplex PCR; TCRdb holds only in-frame clones, not every one. The V and J calls and the clone size are those of that table, but D and trimming were determined from the DNA. The sample consists of about 120,000 clones, around 87% of them appearing once. CDR3 length equals 19 residues. The sample comprised peripheral blood. The origin of this receptor is a woman in her forties or fifties with acute or convalescent COVID-19. The chain joins TRBV21-1 to TRBJ1-5; the tabulated D call, TRBD1, remains unverified against the DNA. TRBV21-1 represents a pseudogene. The CDR3 nucleotides are TGTGCCAGCAGCAAAGATTGCCTGGGCAGGCGCTATAGCAATCAGCCCCAGCATTTT. Protein: CASSKDCLGRRYSNQPQHF.